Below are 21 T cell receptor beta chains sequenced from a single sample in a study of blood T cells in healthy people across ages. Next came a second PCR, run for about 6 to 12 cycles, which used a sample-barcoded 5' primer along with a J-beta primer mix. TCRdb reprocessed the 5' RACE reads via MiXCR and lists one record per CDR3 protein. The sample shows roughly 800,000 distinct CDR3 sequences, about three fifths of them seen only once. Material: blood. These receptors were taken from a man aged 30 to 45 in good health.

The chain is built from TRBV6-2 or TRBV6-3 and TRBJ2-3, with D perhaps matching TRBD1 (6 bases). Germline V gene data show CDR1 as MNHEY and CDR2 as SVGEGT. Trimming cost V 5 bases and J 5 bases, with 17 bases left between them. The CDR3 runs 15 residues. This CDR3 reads CASSLAQGSKDTQYF. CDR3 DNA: TGTGCCAGCAGTCTTGCACAGGGATCCAAAGATACGCAGTATTTT.

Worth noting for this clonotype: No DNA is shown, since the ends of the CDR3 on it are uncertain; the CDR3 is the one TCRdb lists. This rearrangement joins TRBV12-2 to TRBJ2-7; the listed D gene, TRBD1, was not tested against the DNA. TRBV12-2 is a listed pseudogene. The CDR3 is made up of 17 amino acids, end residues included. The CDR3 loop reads CASRLVGGGTAAYEQYF.

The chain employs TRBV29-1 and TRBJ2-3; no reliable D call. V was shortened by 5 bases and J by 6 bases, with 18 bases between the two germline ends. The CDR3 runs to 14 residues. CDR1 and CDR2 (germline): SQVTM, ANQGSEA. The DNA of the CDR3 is TGCAGCGTTTTTGGGCTCCCCGAATTGGATACGCAGTATTTT. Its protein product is CSVFGLPELDTQYF.

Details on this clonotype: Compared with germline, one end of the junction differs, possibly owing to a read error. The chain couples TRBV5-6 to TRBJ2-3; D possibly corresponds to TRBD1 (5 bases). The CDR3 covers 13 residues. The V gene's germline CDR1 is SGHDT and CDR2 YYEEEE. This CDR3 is CANSRTFADTQYF. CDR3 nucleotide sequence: TGTGCCAACAGCCGGACATTCGCAGATACGCAGTATTTT.

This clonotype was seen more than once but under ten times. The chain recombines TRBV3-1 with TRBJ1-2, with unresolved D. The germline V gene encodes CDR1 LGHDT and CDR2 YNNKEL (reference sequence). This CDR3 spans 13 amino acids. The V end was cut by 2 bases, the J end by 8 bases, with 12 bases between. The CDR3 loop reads CASSQTEGRGYTF. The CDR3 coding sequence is TGTGCCAGCAGCCAAACAGAAGGCAGAGGCTACACCTTC.

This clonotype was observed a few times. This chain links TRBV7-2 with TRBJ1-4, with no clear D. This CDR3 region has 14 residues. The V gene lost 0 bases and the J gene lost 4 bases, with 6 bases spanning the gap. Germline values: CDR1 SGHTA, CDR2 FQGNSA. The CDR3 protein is CASSLASGNEKLFF. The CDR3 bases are TGTGCCAGCAGCTTAGCCAGCGGTAATGAAAAACTGTTTTTT. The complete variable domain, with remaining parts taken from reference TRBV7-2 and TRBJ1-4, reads GAGVSQSPSNKVTEKGKDVELRCDPISGHTALYWYRQSLGQGLEFLIYFQGNSAPDKSGLPSDRFSAERTGGSVSTLTIQRTQQEDSAVYLCASSLASGNEKLFFGSGTQLSVL.

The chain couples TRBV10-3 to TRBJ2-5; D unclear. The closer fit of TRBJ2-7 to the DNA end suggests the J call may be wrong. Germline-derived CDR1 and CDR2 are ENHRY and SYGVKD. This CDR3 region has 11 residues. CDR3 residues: CAISLDYEQYF. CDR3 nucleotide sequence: TGTGCCATCAGTTTAGACTACGAGCAGTACTTC.

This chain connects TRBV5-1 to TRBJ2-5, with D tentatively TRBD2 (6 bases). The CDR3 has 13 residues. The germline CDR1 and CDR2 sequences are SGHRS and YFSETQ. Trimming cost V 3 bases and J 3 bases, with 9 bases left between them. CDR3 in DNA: TGCGCCAGCAGCTGGGGACTGGAAGAGACCCAGTACTTC. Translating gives CASSWGLEETQYF.

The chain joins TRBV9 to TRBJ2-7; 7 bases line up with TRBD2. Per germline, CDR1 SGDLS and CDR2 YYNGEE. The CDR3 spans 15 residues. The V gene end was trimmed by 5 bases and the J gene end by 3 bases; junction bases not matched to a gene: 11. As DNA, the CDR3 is TGTGCCAGCAGAGGCAAGGGCGGGGGATACTACGAGCAGTACTTC. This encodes CASRGKGGGYYEQYF.

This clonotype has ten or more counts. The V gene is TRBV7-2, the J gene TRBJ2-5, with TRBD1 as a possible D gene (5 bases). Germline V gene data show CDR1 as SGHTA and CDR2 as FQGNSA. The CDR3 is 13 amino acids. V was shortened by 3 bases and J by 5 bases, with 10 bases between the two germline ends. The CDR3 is CASSFSAGETQYF. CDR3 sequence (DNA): TGTGCCAGCAGCTTCTCAGCAGGGGAGACCCAGTACTTC.

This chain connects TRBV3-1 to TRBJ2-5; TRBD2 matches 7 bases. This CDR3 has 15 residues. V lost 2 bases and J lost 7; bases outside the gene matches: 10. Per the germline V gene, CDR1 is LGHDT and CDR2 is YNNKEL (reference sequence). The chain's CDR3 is CASSQLPGLSVTQYF. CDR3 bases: TGTGCCAGCAGCCAACTACCGGGACTATCGGTGACCCAGTACTTC.

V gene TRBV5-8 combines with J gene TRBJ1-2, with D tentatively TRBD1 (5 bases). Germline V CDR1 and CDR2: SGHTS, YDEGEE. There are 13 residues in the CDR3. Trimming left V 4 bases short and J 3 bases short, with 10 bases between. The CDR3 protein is CASSPGLDYGYTF. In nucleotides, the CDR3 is TGTGCCAGCAGCCCAGGGTTAGACTATGGCTACACCTTC.

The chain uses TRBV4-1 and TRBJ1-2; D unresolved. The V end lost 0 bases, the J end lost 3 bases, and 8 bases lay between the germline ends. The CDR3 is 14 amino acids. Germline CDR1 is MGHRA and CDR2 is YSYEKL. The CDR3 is CASSQDTADYGYTF. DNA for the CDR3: TGCGCCAGCAGCCAAGATACAGCGGACTATGGCTACACCTTC.

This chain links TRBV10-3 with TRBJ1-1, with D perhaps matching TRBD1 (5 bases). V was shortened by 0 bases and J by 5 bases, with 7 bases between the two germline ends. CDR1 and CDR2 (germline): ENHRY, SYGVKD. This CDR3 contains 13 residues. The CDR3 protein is CAISESKGTEAFF. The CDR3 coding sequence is TGTGCCATCAGTGAGTCTAAGGGGACTGAAGCTTTCTTT.

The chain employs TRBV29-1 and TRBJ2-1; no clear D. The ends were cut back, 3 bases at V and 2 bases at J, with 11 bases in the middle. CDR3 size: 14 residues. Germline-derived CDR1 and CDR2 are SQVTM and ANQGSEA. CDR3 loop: CSVEVEGAYNEQFF. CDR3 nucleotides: TGCAGCGTTGAGGTGGAAGGCGCCTACAATGAGCAGTTCTTC.

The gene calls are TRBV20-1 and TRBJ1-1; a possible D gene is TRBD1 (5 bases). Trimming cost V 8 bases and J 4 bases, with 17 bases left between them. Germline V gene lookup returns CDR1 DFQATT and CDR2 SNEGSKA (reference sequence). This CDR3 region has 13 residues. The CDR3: CSRRSHQGTEAFF. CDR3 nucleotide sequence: TGCAGTCGACGGTCCCACCAGGGCACTGAAGCTTTCTTT.

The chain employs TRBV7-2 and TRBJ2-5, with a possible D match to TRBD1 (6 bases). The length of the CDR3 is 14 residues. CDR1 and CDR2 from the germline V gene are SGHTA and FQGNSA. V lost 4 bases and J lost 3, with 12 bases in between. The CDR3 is CASSSIQGKETQYF. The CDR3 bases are TGTGCCAGCAGCTCGATACAGGGAAAAGAGACCCAGTACTTC.

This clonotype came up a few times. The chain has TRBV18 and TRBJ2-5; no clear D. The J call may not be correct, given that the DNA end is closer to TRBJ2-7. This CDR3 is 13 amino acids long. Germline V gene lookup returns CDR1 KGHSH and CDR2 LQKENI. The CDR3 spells CASSPPLIGEQYF. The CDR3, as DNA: TGTGCCAGCTCACCACCATTGATAGGCGAGCAGTACTTC.

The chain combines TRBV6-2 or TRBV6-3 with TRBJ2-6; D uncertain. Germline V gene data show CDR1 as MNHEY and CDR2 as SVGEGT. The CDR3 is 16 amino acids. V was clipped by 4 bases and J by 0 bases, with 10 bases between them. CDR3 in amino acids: CASSFRAVSGANVLTF. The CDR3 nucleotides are TGTGCCAGCAGTTTCCGGGCCGTCTCTGGGGCCAACGTCCTGACTTTC.

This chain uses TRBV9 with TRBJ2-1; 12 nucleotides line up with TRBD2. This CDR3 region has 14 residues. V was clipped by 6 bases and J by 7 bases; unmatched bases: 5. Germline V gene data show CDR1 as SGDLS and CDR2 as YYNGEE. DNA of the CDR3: TGTGCCAGCACGACTAGCGGGAGTGTTAATGAGCAGTTCTTC. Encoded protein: CASTTSGSVNEQFF.

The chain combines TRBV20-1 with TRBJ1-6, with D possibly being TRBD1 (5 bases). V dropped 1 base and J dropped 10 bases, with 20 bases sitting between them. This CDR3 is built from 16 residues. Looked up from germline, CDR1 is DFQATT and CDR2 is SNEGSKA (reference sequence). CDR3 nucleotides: TGCAGTGCTAGAGCGGATTTTGGGCAGGGTGGCTCACCCCTCCACTTT. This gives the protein CSARADFGQGGSPLHF.